This T cell receptor beta chain stems from a study of shared clonotypes between healthy human individuals. V shed 2 bases and J 4 bases; nucleotides not matched to a gene: 6. The CDR3 runs 17 residues. CDR1 and CDR2 from the germline V gene are ENHRY and SYGVKD. Deep was the level at which the assay was run. Authors' processing steps: ImmunoSEQ output lacked quality scores and full-length reads, limiting matched filtering. The method was immunoSEQ multiplex PCR; TCRdb's version includes in-frame clones alone and lacks a portion of them. From that table come the V and J calls and clone size; the DNA was used to work out D and trimming. The data show nearly 2 million clones, about 95% seen once. CD45RO-negative, CCR7-positively selected cells formed the naive CD8 fraction, excluding terminally differentiated effector memory CD45RA+ cells.

The sample taken for sequencing was naive CD8+ T cells sorted from blood. The chain couples TRBV10-3 to TRBJ2-1; TRBD2 matches 12 bases. This clonotype was obtained from a man younger than 35 in good health. The CDR3, as DNA: TGTGCCATCAGTGAGAGCTTGCTAGCGGGAGGGTACAATGAGCAGTTCTTC. Protein product: CAISESLLAGGYNEQFF.